Shown below are 24 T cell receptor beta chains from a single sample sequenced in a study of CD8 T cells in Susac syndrome. Roughly 0.45 to 1 ug RNA was reverse transcribed with random hexamers. TCRdb analysed the immunoSEQ multiplex PCR reads with MiXCR anew, one entry per CDR3 protein. Of roughly 180,000 distinct CDR3 sequences detected, 90% to 95% appear once; the ten largest clones hold around 0.095%. The sample was CD4+ T cells from PBMCs. All receptors come from a human donor with Susac syndrome.

This chain connects TRBV7-8 to TRBJ2-7, with a weak D call TRBD1 (5 bases). The CDR3 totals 14 residues. The germline gives CDR1 SGHVS, CDR2 FQNEAQ. Trimming cost V 4 bases and J 2 bases, with 12 bases left between them. The CDR3 spells CASSSRADPYEQYF. Here the CDR3 DNA reads TGTGCCAGCAGCTCCAGGGCCGACCCCTACGAGCAGTACTTC.

The chain combines TRBV7-9 with TRBJ1-2; no clear D gene. Per germline, CDR1 SEHNR and CDR2 FQNEAQ (reference sequence). CDR3 length equals 13 residues. Trimming took off 5 bases at V and 0 bases at J, with 7 bases between the two ends. CDR3 residues: CASSPDSNYGYTF. CDR3 nucleotide sequence: TGTGCCAGCAGCCCCGATTCTAACTATGGCTACACCTTC.

The chain couples TRBV4-3 to TRBJ2-7; the D gene is possibly TRBD2 (5 bases). Trimming left V 2 bases short and J 2 bases short, with 19 bases between. This CDR3 comprises 17 residues. The germline gives CDR1 LGHNA, CDR2 YSLEER. The CDR3 is CASSQWTPPGSPYEQYF. DNA of the CDR3: TGCGCCAGCAGCCAATGGACCCCCCCGGGGTCCCCCTACGAGCAGTACTTC.

This CDR3 reads CASSDFATNEKLFF. CDR3 DNA sequence: TGTGCCAGCAGTGATTTCGCAACTAATGAAAAACTGTTTTTT. J is TRBJ1-4 and V is TRBV7-2; D is undetermined. V dropped 6 bases and J dropped 0 bases, with 8 bases sitting between them. This CDR3 is 14 amino acids long. Germline CDR1 reads SGHTA; CDR2 reads FQGNSA.

V usage is TRBV6-6 and J usage is TRBJ1-1; D call uncertain. V gave up 8 bases and J gave up 0 bases, with 16 bases separating them. This CDR3 spans 15 amino acids. CDR1 and CDR2 (germline): MNHNY, SVGAGI (reference sequence). CDR3: CASSRLAVMNTEAFF. CDR3 sequence (DNA): TGTGCCAGCTCCCGTCTCGCGGTCATGAACACTGAAGCTTTCTTT.

This clonotype was seen a few times. The chain combines TRBV29-1 with TRBJ2-4; possibly TRBD2 for D (5 bases). V was trimmed by 4 bases and J by 8 bases, leaving 15 bases between them. CDR3 size: 13 residues. In germline, CDR1 is SQVTM, CDR2 ANQGSEA. The CDR3 here is CSVGEGGLDIQYF. For the CDR3, the DNA is TGCAGCGTTGGTGAGGGCGGCCTCGACATTCAGTACTTC. The full variable domain, in which reference TRBV29-1 and TRBJ2-4 provide the parts outside the CDR3, is SAVISQKPSRDICQRGTSLTIQCQVDSQVTMMFWYRQQPGQSLTLIATANQGSEATYESGFVIDKFPISRPNLTFSTLTVSNMSPEDSSIYLCSVGEGGLDIQYFGAGTRLSVL.

This rearrangement joins TRBV28 to TRBJ2-1; 7 positions agree with TRBD1. The CDR3 is 14 residues long. The J segment lost 5 bases and the V segment lost 6 bases, leaving 7 bases of the junction unmatched. In germline, CDR1 is MDHEN, CDR2 SYDVKM. The CDR3 sequence: CASRTGTENNEQFF. DNA of the CDR3: TGTGCCAGCAGGACCGGGACAGAAAACAATGAGCAGTTCTTC. Filled out from reference TRBV28 and TRBJ2-1, the complete variable domain reads DVKVTQSSRYLVKRTGEKVFLECVQDMDHENMFWYRQDPGLGLRLIYFSYDVKMKEKGDIPEGYSVSREKKERFSLILESASTNQTSMYLCASRTGTENNEQFFGPGTRLTVL.

The chain is built from TRBV28 and TRBJ2-2; 10 positions agree with TRBD1. The CDR3 has 14 amino acids. Germline CDR1 and CDR2: MDHEN and SYDVKM. V shed 8 bases and J 7 bases; nucleotides not matched to a gene: 7. CDR3 region: CASQRTGGFGELFF. CDR3 sequence (DNA): TGTGCCAGCCAGCGGACAGGGGGTTTCGGGGAGCTGTTTTTT.

V is TRBV29-1 and J is TRBJ2-1, with 9 bases matching TRBD2. The CDR3 totals 18 residues. Germline CDR1 reads SQVTM; CDR2 reads ANQGSEA. Unmatched junction bases numbered 18, after V lost 2 bases and J lost 7 bases. In DNA form, the CDR3 reads TGCAGCGTTGAATTTGGGGGCGGATTAGCGGGAGTAGGGAATGAGCAGTTCTTC. This translates into CSVEFGGGLAGVGNEQFF.

This clonotype appeared a few times. V gene TRBV9 combines with J gene TRBJ2-7; 7 bases agree with TRBD2. The J segment lost 1 base and the V segment lost 0 bases, leaving 1 base of the junction unmatched. Germline V lookup: CDR1 SGDLS, CDR2 YYNGEE. The CDR3 consists of 14 residues. The CDR3 sequence: CASSVASGSYEQYF. CDR3 nucleotides: TGTGCCAGCAGCGTAGCTAGCGGTTCCTACGAGCAGTACTTC.

V usage is TRBV20-1 and J usage is TRBJ2-7; TRBD2 matches 13 bases. CDR1 and CDR2 (germline): DFQATT, SNEGSKA (reference sequence). The CDR3 has 12 amino acids. Losses at the gene ends were 6 bases for V and 4 bases for J; bases not matched to a gene: 0. The CDR3 sequence: CSAGLAGYEQYF. Written as DNA, the CDR3 is TGCAGTGCGGGACTAGCGGGATACGAGCAGTACTTC.

This clonotype was observed a few times. The genes are TRBV11-1 and TRBJ1-6; 7 bases fit TRBD1. Germline trimming cut 1 base from V and 13 bases from J; bases unmatched to any gene: 7. The CDR3 consists of 14 residues. CDR1 is SGHAT and CDR2 is FQDESV in the germline V gene (reference sequence). CDR3 sequence: CASSLGDSVRPLHF. The CDR3 DNA reads as TGTGCCAGCAGCTTAGGGGACAGCGTAAGGCCCCTCCACTTT.

The CDR3 protein is CASSPGGPDTQYF. The CDR3 DNA reads TGTGCCAGCAGCCCCGGTGGCCCAGATACGCAGTATTTT. The rearrangement links TRBV7-7 to TRBJ2-3; no reliable D call. CDR3 length: 13 residues. With 5 bases removed from V and 4 bases from J, the gap between germline ends came to 10 bases. Germline CDR1 and CDR2: SSHAT and FNYEAQ (reference sequence).

This clonotype was observed a single time. The chain recombines TRBV7-9 with TRBJ1-1; 7 bases align to TRBD1. V gave up 5 bases and J gave up 5 bases; unmatched junction bases: 8. The length of the CDR3 is 14 residues. The germline gives CDR1 SEHNR, CDR2 FQNEAQ (reference sequence). The CDR3 coding sequence is TGTGCCAGCAGCCCACCGACAGGGAAGACTGAAGCTTTCTTT. It codes for CASSPPTGKTEAFF.

The chain has TRBV5-1 and TRBJ2-4; TRBD1 matches 8 bases. The ends lost 4 bases at V and 11 bases at J; junction bases unmatched: 11. Germline V gene lookup returns CDR1 SGHRS and CDR2 YFSETQ. The CDR3 spans 14 residues. This CDR3 reads CASSPRDRTILQYF. The CDR3 DNA follows: TGCGCCAGCAGCCCCCGGGACAGGACGATTCTTCAGTACTTC.

V and J are TRBV5-1 and TRBJ2-5, with TRBD2 identical over 9 bases. The trim removed 4 bases at V and 5 bases at J, leaving 9 bases unmatched. Germline-derived CDR1 and CDR2 are SGHRS and YFSETQ. The CDR3 extends over 15 amino acids. The CDR3 DNA sequence: TGCGCCAGCAGCCCCGGGACTAGCAGGCGCGAGACCCAGTACTTC. This translates into CASSPGTSRRETQYF.

The J gene is TRBJ2-1, the V gene TRBV28, with TRBD2 matching over 8 bases. Trimming took 3 bases from V and 1 from J; bases not matched to a gene: 5. The CDR3 is 16 amino acids. In germline, CDR1 is MDHEN, CDR2 SYDVKM. This CDR3 is CASSFQSGSSYNEQFF. CDR3 coding DNA: TGTGCCAGCAGTTTCCAAAGCGGGAGTTCCTACAATGAGCAGTTCTTC.

The CDR3 sequence: CSVEYWGTDTQYF. The CDR3 DNA reads as TGCAGCGTTGAGTACTGGGGGACAGATACGCAGTATTTT. The chain links TRBV29-1 to TRBJ2-3, with D perhaps TRBD1 or TRBD2 (5 bases each). Trimming took off 3 bases at V and 3 bases at J, with 10 bases between the two ends. Germline-derived CDR1 and CDR2 are SQVTM and ANQGSEA. The CDR3 contains 13 residues.

V gene TRBV5-1 combines with J gene TRBJ2-1; D possibly uses TRBD1 or TRBD2 (5 bases each). The germline gives CDR1 SGHRS, CDR2 YFSETQ. The V and J ends lost 0 bases and 3 bases respectively, with 10 bases between them. CDR3 size: 15 residues. The CDR3 loop is CASSLDGTVYNEQFF. DNA for the CDR3: TGCGCCAGCAGCTTGGATGGGACGGTCTACAATGAGCAGTTCTTC. Full variable domain (rest looked up from reference TRBV5-1 and TRBJ2-1): KAGVTQTPRYLIKTRGQQVTLSCSPISGHRSVSWYQQTPGQGLQFLFEYFSETQRNKGNFPGRFSGRQFSNSRSEMNVSTLELGDSALYLCASSLDGTVYNEQFFGPGTRLTVL.

The chain has TRBV19 and TRBJ1-2; D is possibly TRBD1 (6 bases). The CDR3 is 15 residues long. CDR1 LNHDA and CDR2 SQIVND come from the germline V gene (reference sequence). Trimming left V 7 bases short and J 3 bases short, with 18 bases between. CDR3 bases: TGTGCCAGTATCCCGACTGGGGGCTCTTACTATGGCTACACCTTC. It translates to CASIPTGGSYYGYTF.

V and J are TRBV9 and TRBJ1-1; D is unresolved. The CDR3 is 14 residues long. In germline, CDR1 is SGDLS, CDR2 YYNGEE. V lost 0 bases and J lost 0, with 6 bases in between. The CDR3 DNA follows: TGTGCCAGCAGCGTAGTACAGATGAACACTGAAGCTTTCTTT. This sequence encodes CASSVVQMNTEAFF.

This chain joins TRBV4-1 and TRBJ2-1, with 12 bases that match TRBD2. J gave up 1 base and V 5 bases, and 6 bases lay outside the gene matches. Germline CDR1 is MGHRA and CDR2 is YSYEKL. CDR3 length: 17 residues. In nucleotides, the CDR3 is TGCGCCAGCAGCGAAGGACTAGCGGGGATTTCCTACAATGAGCAGTTCTTC. Translated, it gives CASSEGLAGISYNEQFF.

Here the CDR3 reads CSASRNQDPYEQYF. The CDR3 DNA reads as TGCAGTGCTAGCAGGAACCAGGACCCCTACGAGCAGTACTTC. The V call is TRBV20-1, the J call TRBJ2-7; D not resolved. CDR1 DFQATT and CDR2 SNEGSKA come from the germline V gene (reference sequence). The CDR3 is 14 amino acids. Trimming cost V 3 bases and J 2 bases, with 14 bases left between them.

The genes are TRBV24-1 and TRBJ2-1; maybe TRBD2 (5 bases). In germline, CDR1 is KGHDR, CDR2 SFDVKD. Trimming shortened V by 2 bases and J by 4 bases, and 17 bases separated the two germline ends. This CDR3 region has 17 residues. The CDR3 spells CATSDSSPRRTYNEQFF. CDR3 in DNA: TGTGCCACCAGTGATTCCTCCCCCCGCAGGACTTACAATGAGCAGTTCTTC.